One sample yielded the 22 T cell receptor beta chains listed below, sequenced in a study of blood T cell repertoires in COVID-19 (dated by TCRdb to about 2020). The library was built by means of the immunoSEQ multiplex PCR assay. The source is immuneACCESS, and TCRdb retained only in-frame sequences with V and J called. Part of the clones is not carried over; for the studies checked, unresolved V genes explain less than half of this, and the remainder is unexplained. Within this sample are about 330,000 clones, with more than 75% of them counted one time only. The ten top clones hold roughly 0.94% of the sample. What was sequenced was PBMCs or T cells enriched from blood (not recorded which). The receptor set was obtained from a woman aged 25 to 39 who had recovered from COVID-19.

This chain connects TRBV14 to TRBJ1-1; D remains unclear. V lost 0 bases, J lost 6 bases, and 8 bases lay in between. The germline V gene encodes CDR1 SGHDN and CDR2 FVKESK. This CDR3 is 13 amino acids long. The CDR3 sequence is CASSQELIAEAFF. The CDR3 nucleotides are TGTGCCAGCAGCCAAGAACTGATCGCTGAAGCTTTCTTT.

This clone has just one count. The chain uses TRBV24-1 and TRBJ2-4; tentative D call: TRBD1 (7 bases). The CDR3 loop spans 15 amino acids. Per the germline V gene, CDR1 is KGHDR and CDR2 is SFDVKD. V was clipped by 3 bases and J by 3 bases, with 11 bases between them. This CDR3 reads CATSDAGQNKNIQYF. CDR3 DNA: TGTGCCACCAGTGATGCGGGACAGAACAAAAACATTCAGTACTTC.

The rearrangement uses TRBV6-5 and TRBJ2-7; 8 bases match TRBD1. The CDR3 extends over 14 amino acids. J gave up 3 bases and V 8 bases, and 9 bases lay outside the gene matches. The germline gives CDR1 MNHEY, CDR2 SVGAGI. This CDR3 reads CASGLGQGIYEQYF. CDR3 DNA: TGTGCCAGCGGCCTCGGACAGGGAATCTACGAGCAGTACTTC.

V is TRBV5-1 and J is TRBJ1-6, with D perhaps TRBD1 (6 bases). V gave up 2 bases and J gave up 7 bases, with 10 bases separating them. CDR3 length equals 14 residues. Germline-derived CDR1 and CDR2 are SGHRS and YFSETQ. CDR3 nucleotides: TGCGCCAGCAGCTTAGCAGGGGTAAATTCACCCCTCCACTTT. It translates to CASSLAGVNSPLHF.

This clone has more than one count but fewer than ten. This chain's CDR3 is CATSDHLRGTYNEQFF. The CDR3 coding sequence is TGTGCCACCAGTGACCACCTTAGGGGCACGTACAATGAGCAGTTCTTC. The rearrangement joins TRBV24-1 to TRBJ2-1, with a weak D call TRBD1 (5 bases). CDR1 is KGHDR and CDR2 is SFDVKD in the germline V gene. The ends were cut back, 4 bases at V and 4 bases at J, with 16 bases in the middle. The CDR3 spans 16 residues.

V is TRBV15 and J is TRBJ2-3; 8 nucleotides agree with TRBD2. Germline CDR1 is LNHNV and CDR2 is YYDKDF (reference sequence). The CDR3 covers 13 residues. The V gene end was trimmed by 10 bases and the J gene end by 5 bases; junction bases not matched to a gene: 8. DNA of the CDR3: TGTGCCAGCCGGGGGGGCCGAGGAGATACGCAGTATTTT. It specifies CASRGGRGDTQYF. The full variable domain, in which reference TRBV15 and TRBJ2-3 provide the parts outside the CDR3, is DAMVIQNPRYQVTQFGKPVTLSCSQTLNHNVMYWYQQKSSQAPKLLFHYYDKDFNNEADTPDNFQSRRPNTSFCFLDIRSPGLGDTAMYLCASRGGRGDTQYFGPGTRLTVL.

This clone was detected only once. The rearrangement uses TRBV7-8 and TRBJ1-2, with unresolved D. Per the germline V gene, CDR1 is SGHVS and CDR2 is FQNEAQ. CDR3 size: 13 residues. Trimming removed 2 bases at V and 6 bases at J, with 10 bases between. The CDR3 loop reads CASSLRVFHGYTF. CDR3 in DNA: TGTGCCAGCAGCTTACGGGTATTCCATGGCTACACCTTC.

The chain joins TRBV2 to TRBJ1-5; D may be TRBD1 (6 bases). Trimming removed 3 bases from V and 9 bases from J, with 12 bases in between. Germline CDR1 SNHLY, CDR2 FYNNEI. This CDR3 is 13 amino acids long. The CDR3 coding sequence is TGTGCCAGCAGTGACAGGGGTAACGGGCCCCAGCATTTT. Translated: CASSDRGNGPQHF.

This clone has only a few counts. The chain is built from TRBV28 and TRBJ1-1; possible D gene TRBD1, 6 bases. Per the germline V gene, CDR1 is MDHEN and CDR2 is SYDVKM. The CDR3 runs to 11 residues. V lost 8 bases and J 6 bases, leaving 10 bases between the germline ends. DNA of the CDR3: TGTGCCAGCCGTACAGGGTCTGAAGCTTTCTTT. Encoded protein: CASRTGSEAFF.

Turning to this clone: In the same sample, other DNA sequences code for this CDR3. The chain carries TRBV10-3 and TRBJ1-2, with unresolved D. The CDR3 extends over 13 amino acids. Between the trimmed V and J ends, which lost 0 bases and 3 bases, there was a span of 5 bases. Germline V gives CDR1 ENHRY, CDR2 SYGVKD. The CDR3 nucleotides read TGTGCCATCAGTGAGTCGTCGGACTATGGCTACACCTTC. This encodes CAISESSDYGYTF.

The chain employs TRBV5-4 and TRBJ2-4; 7 nucleotides agree with TRBD2. Germline V gene data show CDR1 as SGHNT and CDR2 as YYREEE (reference sequence). The trim removed 4 bases at V and 0 bases at J, leaving 7 bases unmatched. The length of the CDR3 is 16 residues. The CDR3 loop reads CASSPRGDLAKNIQYF. In DNA, the CDR3 is TGTGCCAGCAGCCCTCGGGGGGACCTAGCCAAAAACATTCAGTACTTC.

V usage is TRBV9 and J usage is TRBJ2-1; tentatively, D is TRBD1 (6 bases). CDR3 length: 14 residues. Trimming took 0 bases from V and 6 from J, leaving 10 bases between them. CDR1 is SGDLS, CDR2 YYNGEE, per germline. The CDR3 region has the DNA TGTGCCAGCAGCGTAGGAACAGGGACCAATGAGCAGTTCTTC. As protein: CASSVGTGTNEQFF.

The chain links TRBV10-2 to TRBJ2-2; TRBD2 agrees at 11 bases. Germline V gene sequence: CDR1 WSHSY, CDR2 SAAADI. This CDR3 region has 20 residues. V gave up 0 bases and J gave up 0 bases; unmatched junction bases: 9. This chain's CDR3 is CASSESIGLAGGPNTGELFF. For the CDR3, the DNA is TGCGCCAGCAGTGAGTCTATAGGGCTAGCGGGGGGCCCGAACACCGGGGAGCTGTTTTTT.

CDR3 amino acids: CASSLGSRGLYGYTF. In DNA, the CDR3 is TGTGCCAGCAGCTTGGGTAGCAGGGGGCTCTATGGCTACACCTTC. This chain joins TRBV5-6 and TRBJ1-2; the match to TRBD1 covers 8 bases. The CDR3 is 15 residues long. V shed 0 bases and J 4 bases; nucleotides not matched to a gene: 5. CDR1 SGHDT and CDR2 YYEEEE come from the germline V gene.

The chain uses TRBV5-4 and TRBJ2-2; D perhaps matches TRBD1 (5 bases). The CDR3 consists of 15 residues. V lost 2 bases and J lost 1, with 9 bases in between. CDR1 and CDR2 from the germline V gene are SGHNT and YYREEE (reference sequence). Here the CDR3 reads CASSFRARNTGELFF. The CDR3 DNA reads TGTGCCAGCAGCTTCAGGGCCCGGAACACCGGGGAGCTGTTTTTT. The variable domain in full, with the rest retrieved from reference TRBV5-4 and TRBJ2-2, is ETGVTQSPTHLIKTRGQQVTLRCSSQSGHNTVSWYQQALGQGPQFIFQYYREEENGRGNFPPRFSGLQFPNYSSELNVNALELDDSALYLCASSFRARNTGELFFGEGSRLTVL.

The gene calls are TRBV27 and TRBJ2-3; D is perhaps TRBD2 (7 bases). The CDR3 covers 15 residues. The germline V gene encodes CDR1 MNHEY and CDR2 SMNVEV (reference sequence). V lost 3 bases, J lost 4 bases, and 14 bases lay in between. CDR3 in amino acids: CASSLGGGRADTQYF. The CDR3, as DNA: TGTGCCAGCAGTTTGGGGGGGGGCAGGGCAGATACGCAGTATTTT.

The rearrangement links TRBV19 to TRBJ1-2; tentatively, D is TRBD1 (6 bases). This CDR3 has 15 amino acids. Germline CDR1 reads LNHDA; CDR2 reads SQIVND (reference sequence). The germline V and J ends were trimmed by 3 bases and 6 bases, with 17 bases remaining between them. The CDR3 here is CASSILDVGANGYTF. The CDR3 DNA sequence: TGTGCCAGTAGTATTTTGGATGTGGGGGCGAATGGCTACACCTTC.

V is TRBV7-9 and J is TRBJ2-1; TRBD2 is a possible D gene (6 bases). This CDR3 is 14 amino acids long. V was pared by 6 bases and J by 7 bases, with 16 bases between. The germline V gene encodes CDR1 SEHNR and CDR2 FQNEAQ (reference sequence). CDR3 amino acids: CASSIPGTGNEQFF. As DNA, the CDR3 is TGTGCCAGCAGTATTCCCGGGACTGGGAATGAGCAGTTCTTC.

The V and J genes are TRBV3-1 (or the pseudogene TRBV3-2) and TRBJ1-1; TRBD1 might be the D (6 bases). CDR3 length: 15 amino acids. V was shortened by 3 bases and J by 5 bases, with 16 bases between the two germline ends. Germline CDR1 is LGHDT and CDR2 is YNNKEL (reference sequence). In nucleotides, the CDR3 is TGTGCCAGCAGCCATTATGCGGGGGGCAAGACTGAAGCTTTCTTT. Translating it yields CASSHYAGGKTEAFF.

The chain joins TRBV5-5 to TRBJ1-6; D remains ambiguous. CDR1 is SGHKS and CDR2 is YYEKEE in the germline V gene (reference sequence). The CDR3 is 14 amino acids. V was cut by 4 bases and J by 10 bases, with 15 bases left in between. The CDR3 DNA is TGTGCCAGCAGCCTGACTATTCCGGGATCACCCCTCCACTTT. The encoded protein is CASSLTIPGSPLHF.

The chain is built from TRBV5-4 and TRBJ2-1; D possibly corresponds to TRBD2 (5 bases). V was trimmed by 0 bases and J by 5 bases, leaving 6 bases between them. Germline loops: CDR1 SGHNT, CDR2 YYREEE (reference sequence). The CDR3 has 13 residues. The CDR3 loop is CASSLAGNNEQFF. As DNA, the CDR3 is TGTGCCAGCAGCTTGGCGGGGAACAATGAGCAGTTCTTC.

This clone appeared a single time. The rearrangement uses TRBV6-5 and TRBJ2-1, with a tentative D call TRBD1 (6 bases). The CDR3 is made up of 14 amino acids. V shed 2 bases and J shed 7 bases, with 12 bases lying between them. Germline V gives CDR1 MNHEY, CDR2 SVGAGI. The DNA for the CDR3 is TGTGCCAGCAGTTACCTACAGGGCCGGAATGAGCAGTTCTTC. Amino acids: CASSYLQGRNEQFF.